This entry lists 32 T cell receptor beta chains sequenced from one sample in a study of regulatory T cells in long-lasting Graves disease. Sequencing libraries for TCR beta were prepared with iRepertoire HTBI primers and Arm-PCR of CDR3 regions. TCRdb independently ran MiXCR on the multiplex PCR reads; one entry per CDR3 protein. The table records around 400,000 distinct CDR3 sequences, roughly 15% of them present only once. Time point: newly diagnosed GD, antithyroid drugs for less than 3 months. PBMC RNA was the source of the TCR library. The same specimen was also included in a second study, on T cells in Graves' hyperthyroidism and ophthalmopathy.

Sequencing used peripheral blood mononuclear cells (PBMCs), obtained at new diagnosis, from a patient treated with antithyroid drugs. Receptor source: a woman aged 40 to 50 with Graves disease.

V gene TRBV6-1 combines with J gene TRBJ2-3; D might be TRBD2 (5 bases). The length of the CDR3 is 12 residues. Germline-derived CDR1 and CDR2 are MNHNS and SASEGT. V gave up 5 bases and J gave up 6 bases, with 9 bases separating them. The CDR3, as DNA: TGTGCCAGCAGTCCCGGGGTGGATACGCAGTATTTT. Residues: CASSPGVDTQYF.

This clonotype was picked up a small number of times. V and J are TRBV4-1 and TRBJ2-1; possibly TRBD1 for D (6 bases). The CDR3 contains 15 residues. Germline CDR1 and CDR2: MGHRA and YSYEKL. Trimming removed 1 base at V and 1 base at J, with 8 bases between. Written as DNA, the CDR3 is TGCGCCAGCAGCCAAGCAGGGGAGTCCTACAATGAGCAGTTCTTC. It is translated as CASSQAGESYNEQFF.

The chain carries TRBV3-1 and TRBJ1-1, with D uncertain. Germline V gives CDR1 LGHDT, CDR2 YNNKEL (reference sequence). Trimming stripped 1 base from V and 7 bases from J, with 7 bases between. This CDR3 has 12 residues. CDR3 DNA: TGTGCCAGCAGCCAAGTGGCAGATGAAGCTTTCTTT. Translation gives CASSQVADEAFF.

The chain combines TRBV5-1 with TRBJ2-5; 7 bases agree with TRBD1. Trimming took 3 bases from V and 2 from J; bases not matched to a gene: 10. Germline CDR1 and CDR2: SGHRS and YFSETQ. The CDR3 totals 16 residues. CDR3 loop: CASSWKHSGQQETQYF. The CDR3 bases are TGCGCCAGCAGCTGGAAGCACTCGGGACAGCAAGAGACCCAGTACTTC.

There are many counts of this clonotype. The rearrangement links TRBV6-5 to TRBJ2-3, with 8 nucleotides matching TRBD1. CDR1 MNHEY and CDR2 SVGAGI come from the germline V gene. The ends lost 2 bases at V and 0 bases at J; junction bases unmatched: 10. This CDR3 contains 18 residues. The CDR3 here is CASSYLQGARTSTDTQYF. CDR3 DNA: TGTGCCAGCAGTTACCTCCAGGGGGCGAGAACTAGCACAGATACGCAGTATTTT.

Remarks on this clonotype: In this CDR3 the conserved last residue, phenylalanine or tryptophan, is missing, so a read error is likely. V usage is TRBV5-6 and J usage is TRBJ2-4; 11 bases agree with TRBD2. The germline gives CDR1 SGHDT, CDR2 YYEEEE. CDR3 length: 16 amino acids. Germline trimming cut 3 bases from V and 6 bases from J; bases unmatched to any gene: 8. The CDR3 region has the DNA TGTGCCAGCAGCTCCTCTCAACTAGCGGGAGTAAACATTCAGTACTCC. Its protein is CASSSSQLAGVNIQYS.

The V gene is TRBV28, the J gene TRBJ2-7; 12 bases map to TRBD2. Germline assignment: CDR1 MDHEN and CDR2 SYDVKM. The CDR3 covers 16 residues. V trimming: 5 bases; J trimming: 4 bases; junction bases outside the gene matches: 9. This CDR3 reads CASSGTGTSGYYEQYF. In DNA form, the CDR3 reads TGTGCCAGCAGTGGGACAGGGACTAGCGGGTATTACGAGCAGTACTTC.

In its sample, this clonotype was seen many times. The V gene is TRBV28, the J gene TRBJ2-3; D is perhaps TRBD1 (5 bases). The CDR3 totals 13 residues. Germline assignment: CDR1 MDHEN and CDR2 SYDVKM. The CDR3 loop is CVTRDFSTDTQYF. The CDR3 DNA reads as TGTGTGACCAGGGATTTCAGCACAGATACGCAGTATTTT.

The chain couples TRBV3-1 to TRBJ1-4; D call uncertain. Germline V gene sequence: CDR1 LGHDT, CDR2 YNNKEL (reference sequence). The CDR3 runs 13 residues. The V and J ends lost 3 bases and 8 bases respectively, with 10 bases between them. The CDR3 is CASSQNSGEKLFF. CDR3 in DNA: TGTGCCAGCAGCCAGAACAGTGGAGAAAAACTGTTTTTT. The entire variable domain, with the rest obtained from reference TRBV3-1 and TRBJ1-4, is as follows: DTAVSQTPKYLVTQMGNDKSIKCEQNLGHDTMYWYKQDSKKFLKIMFSYNNKELIINETVPNRFSPKSPDKAHLNLHINSLELGDSAVYFCASSQNSGEKLFFGSGTQLSVL.

This clonotype was found many times. At one end the junction does not follow the germline gene, possibly because of a read error. J is TRBJ2-1 and V is TRBV5-1; 8 bases match TRBD2. CDR3 length: 16 residues. Germline lookup yields CDR1 SGHRS and CDR2 YFSETQ. The CDR3 here is CASSLSSGSSYNEQFF. The CDR3 region has the DNA TGTGCCAGCAGTTTATCTAGCGGGTCATCCTACAATGAGCAGTTCTTC.

This clonotype came up many times. The chain has TRBV2 and TRBJ2-7, with D maybe TRBD1 (6 bases). V was clipped by 7 bases and J by 7 bases, with 29 bases between them. CDR1 is SNHLY, CDR2 FYNNEI, per germline. The CDR3 contains 17 residues. DNA for the CDR3: TGTGCCAGCACATCTCAGTCCGGTGGACAGCGTTTGGGAGAGCAGTACTTC. This codes for CASTSQSGGQRLGEQYF.

This clonotype was detected ten times or more. The chain combines TRBV12-3 or TRBV12-4 with TRBJ1-1; D unclear. The CDR3 is 13 residues long. V was trimmed by 2 bases and J by 4 bases, leaving 8 bases between them. The CDR3 spells CASSLMYGTEAFF. The CDR3 DNA reads as TGTGCCAGCAGTTTAATGTATGGCACTGAAGCTTTCTTT.

As concerns this clonotype: A much larger clone differs from this one at a single base, so this may be a read error. J is TRBJ2-1 and V is TRBV7-7; D uncertain. This CDR3 has 16 amino acids. Per germline, CDR1 SSHAT and CDR2 FNYEAQ (reference sequence). DNA of the CDR3: TGTGCTAGCAGCTTAGTGGGCCCAGGTCCTGGGGTTGAGCACTTCTTC. It specifies CASSLVGPGPGVEHFF.

This clonotype was counted at least ten times. J is TRBJ2-3 and V is TRBV27; 10 bases match TRBD2. The V gene's germline CDR1 is MNHEY and CDR2 SMNVEV (reference sequence). The CDR3 has 15 residues. The trim removed 6 bases at V and 11 bases at J, leaving 14 bases unmatched. CDR3 sequence: CASREAAGGPGGQYF. The CDR3 coding sequence is TGTGCCAGCAGGGAAGCAGCGGGAGGGCCGGGGGGGCAGTATTTT.

A few counts support this clonotype. V gene TRBV3-1 combines with J gene TRBJ2-3; TRBD2 aligns across 9 bases. The J segment lost 5 bases and the V segment lost 5 bases, leaving 8 bases of the junction unmatched. The CDR3 loop spans 15 amino acids. CDR1 is LGHDT, CDR2 YNNKEL, per germline (reference sequence). The CDR3 reads CASSSAGGRGDTQYF. CDR3 nucleotides: TGTGCCAGCAGCTCCGCGGGGGGGAGGGGAGATACGCAGTATTTT.

This clonotype was counted only a few times. V is TRBV7-9 and J is TRBJ2-1; 10 bases align to TRBD2. The junction had 20 bases not matched to a gene; V was cut back by 5 bases and J by 7 bases. The germline gives CDR1 SEHNR, CDR2 FQNEAQ (reference sequence). The CDR3 covers 19 residues. The CDR3 loop is CASSPSLAGVRARANEQFF. CDR3 bases: TGTGCCAGCAGCCCAAGCCTAGCGGGAGTACGAGCTCGGGCGAATGAGCAGTTCTTC.

The rearrangement links TRBV5-4 to TRBJ1-2, with TRBD1 matching 8 bases. The junction had 9 bases not matched to a gene; V was cut back by 4 bases and J by 7 bases. The CDR3 is made up of 14 amino acids. CDR1 and CDR2 (germline): SGHNT, YYREEE (reference sequence). DNA for the CDR3: TGTGCCAGCAGCGCCGGACAGGGACGGGGTGGCTACACCTTC. It specifies CASSAGQGRGGYTF.

At least ten counts were recorded for this clonotype. The chain employs TRBV28 and TRBJ1-2, with TRBD1 matching 10 bases. The germline V gene encodes CDR1 MDHEN and CDR2 SYDVKM. The V gene end was trimmed by 5 bases and the J gene end by 8 bases; junction bases not matched to a gene: 11. CDR3 size: 15 residues. In DNA form, the CDR3 reads TGTGCCAGCAGTCCTAATGGACAGGGGGTACGAGGCTACACCTTC. Amino acid sequence: CASSPNGQGVRGYTF.

This clonotype was found a few times. The V call is TRBV4-2, the J call TRBJ2-2; 10 positions agree with TRBD1. CDR3 length equals 15 residues. Germline lookup yields CDR1 LGHNA and CDR2 YNFKEQ. V lost 4 bases and J lost 6; bases outside the gene matches: 5. The CDR3 protein is CASSPGTGEAGELFF. Here the CDR3 DNA reads TGTGCCAGCAGCCCAGGGACAGGGGAAGCCGGGGAGCTGTTTTTT.

This clonotype was counted at least ten times. This chain links TRBV6-1 with TRBJ2-1; TRBD2 agrees at 8 bases. The germline gives CDR1 MNHNS, CDR2 SASEGT. Unmatched junction bases numbered 4, after V lost 0 bases and J lost 6 bases. The CDR3 consists of 15 residues. As DNA, the CDR3 is TGTGCCAGCAGTGAAGCGGCGGGAGGTTCCAATGAGCAGTTCTTC. It yields the protein CASSEAAGGSNEQFF.

Concerning this clonotype: Being one base from a much bigger clone, this may be a read error. The rearrangement uses TRBV6-1 and TRBJ2-5, with 8 bases that match TRBD1. Germline CDR1 MNHNS, CDR2 SASEGT. CDR3 size: 15 residues. CDR3 protein: CANSETPGQGGTQYF. The CDR3 nucleotides read TGTGCCAACAGTGAAACCCCTGGACAGGGCGGGACCCAGTACTTC.

The chain couples TRBV6-1 to TRBJ2-5, with 7 bases that match TRBD2. This CDR3 is built from 13 residues. V lost 8 bases and J lost 2; bases outside the gene matches: 5. Germline CDR1 MNHNS, CDR2 SASEGT. CDR3 region: CASAREVQETQYF. The DNA for the CDR3 is TGTGCCAGCGCCCGGGAGGTGCAAGAGACCCAGTACTTC.

This clonotype was counted ten times or more. The V call is TRBV7-3, the J call TRBJ2-1; 10 bases are shared with TRBD2. V dropped 4 bases and J dropped 9; count of bases not matched to a gene: 6. This CDR3 spans 14 amino acids. CDR1 and CDR2 (germline): SGHTA, FQGTGA. CDR3: CASSSSGRGGEQFF. The CDR3 nucleotides are TGTGCCAGCAGCTCAAGCGGGAGGGGCGGTGAGCAGTTCTTC.

This clonotype was seen at least ten times. The V and J genes are TRBV12-3 or TRBV12-4 and TRBJ2-5; D perhaps matches TRBD1 (5 bases). The ends were cut back, 9 bases at V and 2 bases at J, with 16 bases in the middle. The CDR3 sequence is 14 residues long. CDR3 amino acids: CASSAQAIQETQYF. The CDR3 DNA follows: TGTGCCAGTAGTGCACAGGCAATACAAGAGACCCAGTACTTC.

This clonotype was observed at least ten times. The rearrangement uses TRBV12-3 or TRBV12-4 and TRBJ1-3, with D possibly matching TRBD1 (6 bases). V was clipped by 4 bases and J by 5 bases, with 18 bases between them. The CDR3 covers 16 residues. CDR3 loop: CASSYIRRDIRNTIYF. In DNA form, the CDR3 reads TGTGCCAGCAGTTATATCCGCCGGGACATTAGAAACACCATATATTTT.

This clonotype has just a few counts. The chain joins TRBV11-2 to TRBJ1-1, with D unclear. The germline V gene encodes CDR1 SGHAT and CDR2 FQNNGV. The V end lost 3 bases, the J end lost 3 bases, and 14 bases lay between the germline ends. The CDR3 covers 15 residues. CDR3 in DNA: TGTGCCAGCAGCTTTCAAGAAGCATTGGACACTGAAGCTTTCTTT. Its protein product is CASSFQEALDTEAFF.

At least ten counts were recorded for this clonotype. The V and J genes are TRBV2 and TRBJ2-1; 8 nucleotides align to TRBD1. V lost 7 bases to trimming and J lost 6 bases; unmatched junction nucleotides: 14. The germline CDR1 and CDR2 sequences are SNHLY and FYNNEI. The CDR3 extends over 16 amino acids. The DNA of the CDR3 is TGTGCCAGCATGCGGGGACTCCGACAGGGGAGCAATGAGCAGTTCTTC. Protein: CASMRGLRQGSNEQFF.

The chain recombines TRBV19 with TRBJ2-7; a possible D gene is TRBD2 (5 bases). CDR1 is LNHDA, CDR2 SQIVND, per germline (reference sequence). V was clipped by 5 bases and J by 3 bases, with 11 bases between them. This CDR3 has 13 residues. CDR3 protein: CASSEGLFYEQYF. The CDR3 coding sequence is TGTGCCAGTAGTGAGGGTCTATTCTACGAGCAGTACTTC.

This clonotype was recorded at least ten times. The chain combines TRBV20-1 with TRBJ1-1; D perhaps matches TRBD1 (6 bases). The CDR3 covers 15 residues. The V end lost 6 bases, the J end lost 5 bases, and 22 bases lay between the germline ends. Germline V gene sequence: CDR1 DFQATT, CDR2 SNEGSKA (reference sequence). For the CDR3, the DNA is TGCAGTGCCGATACCCTTACAGGGAAAAGGACTGAAGCTTTCTTT. This sequence encodes CSADTLTGKRTEAFF.

On this clonotype: This may be a read error: a much more frequent sequence differs by one nucleotide. The genes are TRBV7-2 and TRBJ2-1; the match to TRBD2 covers 7 bases. Germline values: CDR1 SGHTA, CDR2 FQGNSA. This CDR3 is built from 16 residues. The CDR3 region has the DNA TGTGCCAGCAGCGATATAGCGGGTAGCTCCTACAGTGAGCAGTTCTTC. It codes for CASSDIAGSSYSEQFF. Based on the CDR3 plus reference TRBV7-2 and TRBJ2-1, the full variable domain is GAGVSQSPSNKVTEKGKDVELRCDPISGHTALYWYRQSLGQGLEFLIYFQGNSAPDKSGLPSDRFSAERTGGSVSTLTIQRTQQEDSAVYLCASSDIAGSSYSEQFFGPGTRLTVL.

On this clonotype: Being one base from a much bigger clone, this may be a read error. This chain uses TRBV6-5 with TRBJ1-2, with 8 positions matching TRBD1. After removal of 4 bases from V and 7 bases from J, the junction contained 14 bases not matched to a gene. The CDR3 totals 16 residues. Germline assignment: CDR1 MNHEY and CDR2 SVGAGI. Written as DNA, the CDR3 is TGTGCCAGCAGTTCGTGGACAGGGAGGGCTATCTGTGGCTACACCTTC. Amino acids: CASSSWTGRAICGYTF.

Note on this clonotype: It is likely a read error: a sequence one base away is far more abundant. The rearrangement joins TRBV11-2 to TRBJ2-1, with 8 bases matching TRBD1. The tail of the sequence fits TRBJ2-5 better, so the J call may be wrong. In germline, CDR1 is SGHAT, CDR2 FQNNGV. The CDR3 covers 17 residues. In DNA form, the CDR3 reads TGTGCCAGCGGCTTAGGGGGATTGCAGGGGGCCGGGGAGACCCAGTACTTC. Translating it yields CASGLGGLQGAGETQYF.